This TCR beta chain was captured in a study of breast tumors, draining lymph nodes, adjacent tissues (dated by TCRdb to about 2016). Regarding the study in general: TCR beta repertoires were compared across tumor, adjacent nontumor tissue and axillary lymph nodes obtained from breast cancer patients. The study aimed to assess the relationships and possible T-cell exchange between tumor, surrounding tissue and draining lymph node repertoires in human breast cancer. Paper-wide results and their limitations: Tumor and nontumor tissue repertoires were found to be significantly more similar in luminal-like than in basal-like breast cancer. The conclusion that tumor T cells originate in lymph nodes was presented as consistent with a hypothesis rather than as directly demonstrated. Tumor T-cell repertoires showed less diversity than lymph node repertoires and more diversity than nontumor tissue repertoires, and tumor T-cell repertoires showed preferential V and J gene usage. A scenario in which most tumor T cells derive from the lymph node and then expand within tumor tissue was judged to be consistent with the data.

Remarks on this clonotype: Its binding antigen is unknown. Base-call qualities are not available, and no considerably larger clone is one nucleotide away.

V gives up 4 bases and J gives up 4 bases, and the segment between their germline ends measures 13 bases. The CDR1 and CDR2 encoded by the germline V gene are SNHLY and FYNNEI. Measured from the cysteine to the phenylalanine, the CDR3 is 14 residues long. The DNA shown is the 42-base CDR3, in frame from base 1. Sequencing instrument: Illumina HiSeq 2000. TCR beta chain libraries were generated through multiplex PCR amplification. The amplified TCR beta chain products were analyzed by high-throughput sequencing. TCRdb trimmed the raw reads at Q25, called clones with MiXCR and kept productive beta chains. Each CDR3 protein gets just one entry, which takes the most common genes and DNA from the rows behind it. The sample includes about 170,000 distinct CDR3 sequences, with approximately 30% observed a single time. In total, the top ten clones hold around 3.5% of the sample. The lymph node samples were taken from the axillary draining lymph nodes of breast cancer patients.

The sequence came from a female donor with breast cancer. Some clones in this sample may be carry-over from other donors' samples. The chain employs TRBV2 and TRBJ1-1; the D gene is possibly TRBD1, with 5 bases matching. The source material was axillary lymph node tissue. The DNA sequence reads TGTGCCAGCAGTGTGGGAGGCAGGGTCACTGAAGCTTTCTTT. Translated, this is CASSVGGRVTEAFF.